The sample holds many counts of the clone carrying this TCR beta chain. Its matching antigen is unknown. The entry originates in a study of T cells in Graves' hyperthyroidism and ophthalmopathy. From RNA transcripts, TCR beta CDR3 regions were amplified. Primed by the HTBI set, a first-round RT-PCR was run on the TCR CDR3. TCRdb redid the calling of the multiplex PCR reads with MiXCR, one entry per CDR3 protein. Here the sample spans roughly 500,000 distinct CDR3 sequences, roughly 46% being singletons. The length of the CDR3 is 15 residues. V dropped 1 base and J dropped 5 bases, with 16 bases sitting between them. In germline, CDR1 is SGHRS, CDR2 YFSETQ. Points from the study as a whole: Separation of ophthalmopathy from stable hyperthyroidism was achieved by a 13 V-J model.

V and J are TRBV5-1 and TRBJ2-7; maybe TRBD1 (6 bases). The sequence was obtained from an adult woman with Graves' disease, either hyperthyroidism or ophthalmopathy (not recorded which). Material for sequencing was peripheral blood or thyroid tissue (not recorded which). The CDR3 DNA reads as TGCGCCAGCAGCTTGAGTCACAGGGTAGGCCACGAGCAGTACTTC. This sequence encodes CASSLSHRVGHEQYF. Supplemented by reference TRBV5-1 and TRBJ2-7, the full variable domain reads KAGVTQTPRYLIKTRGQQVTLSCSPISGHRSVSWYQQTPGQGLQFLFEYFSETQRNKGNFPGRFSGRQFSNSRSEMNVSTLELGDSALYLCASSLSHRVGHEQYFGPGTRLTVT.